This TCR beta chain was identified during a study of blood T cell repertoires in COVID-19 (dated by TCRdb to the early 2020s). Describing the broader study: Samples covering the acute and convalescent phases of COVID-19 were provided by collaborators in the United States, Italy and Spain. The repertoires were released in a freely available public database intended as a resource for research on the immune response to SARS-CoV-2. Where available, HLA class I and class II types were obtained from metadata supplied by the sample provider rather than from assay-based typing. Subjects who had been exposed to COVID-19, were actively infected with it, or had recovered from it provided the deeply sampled blood TCRbeta repertoires that made up the dataset. The material from the prospective study consisted of cDNA or gDNA derived from T cells, B-cell-depleted T cells, or PBMCs. Sample metadata almost always included a de-identified subject ID, COVID-19 status, age in years and sex. The samples were drawn from the first 160 participants of the ongoing ImmuneRACE study and from 1,254 subjects provided by 6 global collaborators.

TCRbeta CDR3 regions were amplified from genomic DNA by means of the immunoSEQ Assay, a bias-controlled multiplex PCR. The source study handled its data this way. The number of nucleated cells in each sample was estimated by amplification of reference gene primers within the assay. To quantify the absolute abundance of each unique TCRbeta CDR3 rearrangement, sequence reads were collapsed and filtered. Productive Simpson clonality was computed per sample as the square root of Simpson's diversity index over productive rearrangements. TCRdb provides this immuneACCESS table in a form limited to in-frame rearrangements. Some clones are lacking; in checked studies, under half of them reflect an unresolved V gene, and why the rest are absent is not known. That table furnishes V, J and clone size, whereas the DNA furnished D and trimming. The sample table shows fewer than 350,000 clones, and approximately 83% are seen once. The ten biggest clones cover around 2.1% of the sample.

V loses 8 bases of germline sequence and J loses 8 bases, and the interval between the two ends is 9 bases. CDR3 length: 10 amino acids, cysteine to phenylalanine. Only the CDR3 part of the read is kept: 30 bases, read in frame from the first base. The germline V gene supplies CDR1 MNHEY and CDR2 SVGAGI. The research as a whole found: How much clinical and demographic metadata was included differed by source and by participant, and the metadata was provided uncurated.

About this clone: There is no known antigen for this receptor. The input lacks base qualities; no much larger clone sits a single base away.

Another Seattle source contributed samples from volunteer blood donors who had recovered from COVID-19. Each collaborating institution followed its own protocols to collect whole blood in K2EDTA tubes. For TCRbeta analysis, collaborators shipped samples as frozen whole blood, isolated PBMCs, or DNA extracted from either of those sample types. The TCR comes from a woman aged 30 to 39 who had recovered from COVID-19. The specimen sequenced was peripheral blood. The chain was built from TRBV6-5 and TRBJ1-1, with a weak D call of TRBD1 (5 bases match). The CDR3 reads as follows: CASGRQEAFF. In nucleotide form, the sequence is TGTGCCAGCGGGCGACAGGAAGCTTTCTTT.